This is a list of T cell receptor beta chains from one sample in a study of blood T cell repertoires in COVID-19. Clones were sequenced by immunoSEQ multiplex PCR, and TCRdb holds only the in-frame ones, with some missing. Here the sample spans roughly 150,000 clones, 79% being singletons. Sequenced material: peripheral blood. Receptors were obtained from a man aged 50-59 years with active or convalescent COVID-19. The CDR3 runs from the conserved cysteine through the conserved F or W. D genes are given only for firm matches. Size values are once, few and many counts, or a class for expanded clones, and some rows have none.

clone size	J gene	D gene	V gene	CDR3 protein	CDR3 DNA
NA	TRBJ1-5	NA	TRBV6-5	CASSYHRAQPQHF	TGTGCCAGCAGTTACCACAGGGCTCAGCCCCAGCATTTT
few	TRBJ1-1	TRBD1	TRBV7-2	CASRPGGLGTEAFF	TGTGCCAGCAGACCAGGGGGCTTGGGGACTGAAGCTTTCTTT
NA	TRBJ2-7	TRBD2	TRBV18	CASSGEREEFPYEQYF	TGTGCCAGCTCCGGGGAGCGGGAGGAGTTTCCCTACGAGCAGTACTTC
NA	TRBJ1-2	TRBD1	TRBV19	CASSTGTAFDGYTF	TGTGCCAGTAGTACCGGGACAGCGTTCGATGGCTACACCTTC
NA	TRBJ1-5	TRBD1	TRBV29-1	CSVQTGNSNQPQHF	TGCAGCGTCCAGACAGGGAATAGCAATCAGCCCCAGCATTTT
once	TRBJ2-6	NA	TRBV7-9	CASSLRLGATGANVLTF	TGTGCCAGCAGCTTAAGGTTAGGGGCGACTGGGGCCAACGTCCTGACTTTC
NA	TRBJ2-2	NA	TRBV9	CASSPSPISGELFF	TGTGCCAGCAGCCCCTCCCCTATTTCCGGGGAGCTGTTTTTT
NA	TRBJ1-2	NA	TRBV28	CASTAPGTRGLGGYTF	TGTGCCAGCACAGCGCCCGGGACCAGGGGCCTGGGTGGCTACACCTTC
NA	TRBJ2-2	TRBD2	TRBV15	CATSRPGLAATGELFF	TGTGCCACCAGCAGACCGGGACTAGCGGCCACCGGGGAGCTGTTTTTT
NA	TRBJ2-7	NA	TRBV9	CASSVGIATYEQYF	TGTGCCAGCAGCGTAGGTATAGCCACCTACGAGCAGTACTTC
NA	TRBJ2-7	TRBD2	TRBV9	CASSSSGTNPYEQYF	TGTGCCAGCAGCTCCTCCGGGACTAACCCCTACGAGCAGTACTTC
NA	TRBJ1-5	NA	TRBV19	CASSSQGAQPQHF	TGTGCCAGTAGTTCCCAGGGTGCGCAGCCCCAGCATTTT
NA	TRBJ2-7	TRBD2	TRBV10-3	CAISERTSDPQYF	TGTGCCATCAGTGAAAGGACTAGCGATCCGCAGTACTTC
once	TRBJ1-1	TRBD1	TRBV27	CASSFPGGFEAFF	TGTGCCAGCAGTTTTCCAGGGGGCTTTGAAGCTTTCTTT
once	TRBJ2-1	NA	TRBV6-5	CASSYSRSPGNEQFF	TGTGCCAGCAGTTACTCGAGGAGTCCGGGCAATGAGCAGTTCTTC
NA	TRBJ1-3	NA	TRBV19	CASKSGSSGNTIYF	TGTGCCAGTAAATCCGGGAGCTCTGGAAACACCATATATTTT
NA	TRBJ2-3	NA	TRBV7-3	CASSPPGSGSTDTQYF	TGTGCCAGCAGCCCACCAGGGAGCGGGAGCACAGATACGCAGTATTTT
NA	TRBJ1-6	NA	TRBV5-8	CASSLLGLSNSPLHF	TGTGCCAGCAGCTTGCTGGGACTTTCCAATTCACCCCTCCACTTT
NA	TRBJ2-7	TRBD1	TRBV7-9	CASSLVQGADEQYF	TGTGCCAGCAGCTTAGTACAGGGGGCTGACGAGCAGTACTTC
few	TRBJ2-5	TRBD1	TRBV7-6	CASSGTGFQETQYF	TGTGCCAGCAGCGGGACAGGATTCCAAGAGACCCAGTACTTC
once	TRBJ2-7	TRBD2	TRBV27	CATRGSGRGEQYF	TGTGCCACCCGAGGTAGCGGGAGGGGTGAGCAGTACTTC
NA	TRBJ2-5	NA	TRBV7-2	CASSLESGRTQYF	TGTGCCAGCAGCTTAGAGAGCGGTCGGACCCAGTACTTC
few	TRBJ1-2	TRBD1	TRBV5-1	CASRERQGAGYGYTF	TGCGCCAGCAGGGAGCGACAGGGGGCTGGCTATGGCTACACCTTC
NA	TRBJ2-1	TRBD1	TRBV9	CASSGQGAFEQFF	TGTGCCAGCAGCGGACAGGGGGCGTTTGAGCAGTTCTTC
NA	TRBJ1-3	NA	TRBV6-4	CASKTGSTGNTIYF	TGTGCCAGTAAAACAGGGTCAACTGGAAACACCATATATTTT
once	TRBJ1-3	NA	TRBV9	CASSPSSGNTIYF	TGTGCCAGCAGCCCCTCCTCTGGAAACACCATATATTTT
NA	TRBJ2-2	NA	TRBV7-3	CASSSRWDTGELFF	TGTGCCAGCAGCTCGCGGTGGGACACCGGGGAGCTGTTTTTT
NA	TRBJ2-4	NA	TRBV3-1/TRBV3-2	CASSQETRDIQYF	TGTGCCAGCAGCCAAGAGACCCGGGACATTCAGTACTTC
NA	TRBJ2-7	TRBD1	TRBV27	CASMGQGASYEQYF	TGTGCCAGCATGGGGCAGGGGGCCTCCTACGAGCAGTACTTC
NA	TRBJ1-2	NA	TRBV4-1	CASSQVGQGFAYTF	TGCGCCAGCAGCCAAGTCGGGCAGGGCTTCGCCTACACCTTC
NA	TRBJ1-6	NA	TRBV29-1	CSVGDGQYNSPLHF	TGCAGCGTTGGGGACGGACAGTATAATTCACCCCTCCACTTT
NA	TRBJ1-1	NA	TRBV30	CAWSKQSEAFF	TGTGCCTGGAGTAAACAGTCTGAAGCTTTCTTT
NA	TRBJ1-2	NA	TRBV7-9	CASSLEHINYGYTF	TGTGCCAGCAGCTTAGAACACATTAACTATGGCTACACCTTC
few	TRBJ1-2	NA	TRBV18	CASSPGQSYGYTF	TGTGCCAGCTCACCCGGACAATCCTATGGCTACACCTTC
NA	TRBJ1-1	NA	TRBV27	CASSPENRVPEAFF	TGTGCCAGCAGTCCTGAAAACAGGGTCCCTGAAGCTTTCTTT
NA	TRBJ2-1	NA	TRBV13	CASSSYRERYNEQFF	TGTGCCAGCAGTTCTTACCGGGAGAGGTACAATGAGCAGTTCTTC
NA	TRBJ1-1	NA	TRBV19	CASSPTGGRTEAFF	TGTGCCAGTAGTCCCACGGGGGGGCGAACTGAAGCTTTCTTT
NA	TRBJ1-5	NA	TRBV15	CATSRDSMNQPQHF	TGTGCCACCAGCAGAGATTCTATGAATCAGCCCCAGCATTTT
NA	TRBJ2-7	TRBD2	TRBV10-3	CAISEAGGGEQYF	TGTGCCATCAGTGAGGCGGGAGGGGGCGAGCAGTACTTC
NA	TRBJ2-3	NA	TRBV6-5	CASSYLVGEYTQYF	TGTGCCAGCAGTTATCTGGTGGGAGAATATACGCAGTATTTT
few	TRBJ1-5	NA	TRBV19	CASSISGRTSNQPQHF	TGTGCCAGTAGTATTTCAGGCAGAACTAGCAATCAGCCCCAGCATTTT
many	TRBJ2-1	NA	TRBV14	CASSQGVRGAVYSEQFF	TGTGCCAGCAGCCAAGGGGTCCGGGGGGCTGTATACTCTGAGCAGTTCTTC
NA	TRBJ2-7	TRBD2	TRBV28	CAMRPARAGAYEQYF	TGTGCCATGCGCCCCGCACGAGCGGGAGCTTACGAGCAGTACTTC
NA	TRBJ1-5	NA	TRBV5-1	CASSLTGSGNQPQHF	TGCGCCAGCAGCTTGACAGGGTCTGGCAATCAGCCCCAGCATTTT
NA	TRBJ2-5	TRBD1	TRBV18	CASSPPVEGAGETQYF	TGTGCCAGCTCACCCCCCGTCGAGGGGGCTGGAGAGACCCAGTACTTC
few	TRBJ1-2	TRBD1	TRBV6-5	CASSKQGAGGYTF	TGTGCCAGCAGTAAACAGGGGGCCGGGGGCTACACCTTC
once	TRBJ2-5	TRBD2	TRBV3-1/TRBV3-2	CASSHRAGGETQYF	TGTGCCAGCAGCCACCGGGCGGGGGGAGAGACCCAGTACTTC
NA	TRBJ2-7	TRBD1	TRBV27	CASSLRSGGEYEQYF	TGTGCCAGCAGTCTACGATCAGGGGGCGAGTACGAGCAGTACTTC
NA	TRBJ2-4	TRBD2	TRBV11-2	CASSLTSGSNIQYF	TGTGCCAGCAGCTTGACTAGCGGGAGCAACATTCAGTACTTC
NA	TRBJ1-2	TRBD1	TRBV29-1	CSVDGADGRGRGYGYTF	TGCAGCGTTGACGGCGCAGACGGGAGGGGGCGCGGGTATGGCTACACCTTC
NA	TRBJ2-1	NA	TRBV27	CASSFIGGQGTTNEQFF	TGTGCCAGCAGTTTTATCGGGGGGCAGGGGACTACCAATGAGCAGTTCTTC
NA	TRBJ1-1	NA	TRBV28	CASWTRVNTEAFF	TGTGCCTCATGGACTAGGGTGAACACTGAAGCTTTCTTT
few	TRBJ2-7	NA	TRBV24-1	CATSDLQGWEQYF	TGTGCCACCAGTGATTTACAGGGTTGGGAGCAGTACTTC
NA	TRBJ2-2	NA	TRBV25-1	CASSEFRHGELFF	TGTGCCAGCAGTGAATTCAGGCACGGGGAGCTGTTTTTT
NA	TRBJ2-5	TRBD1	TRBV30	CAWSPPPTGDLETQYF	TGTGCCTGGAGCCCCCCGCCGACAGGGGACCTGGAGACCCAGTACTTC